Presented here are 11 T cell receptor beta chains from one specimen sequenced in a study of cytomegalovirus exposure and HLA in healthy donors. PCR primers comprised 60 Vbeta and 13 Jbeta primers. Sequencing used immunoSEQ multiplex PCR; TCRdb keeps in-frame clones, though not all of them. The table has roughly 120,000 clones, under 85% seen once; the top ten hold 3.7%. Sequences were obtained from PBMCs. The source of these receptors is a human donor in good health.

This chain links TRBV5-6 with TRBJ2-7; 7 bases line up with TRBD2. Germline lookup yields CDR1 SGHDT and CDR2 YYEEEE. CDR3 length: 15 amino acids. V dropped 2 bases and J dropped 3; count of bases not matched to a gene: 8. The CDR3 DNA follows: TGTGCCAGCAGCTTCCGGCCTAGCGGTGACTACGAGCAGTACTTC. Amino acids: CASSFRPSGDYEQYF.

The chain uses TRBV11-1 and TRBJ2-1; 7 positions match TRBD2. Per germline, CDR1 SGHAT and CDR2 FQDESV (reference sequence). Unmatched junction bases numbered 11, after V lost 5 bases and J lost 4 bases. This CDR3 has 16 residues. The CDR3 sequence is CASSPLSGTAYNEQFF. The CDR3 DNA reads as TGTGCCAGCAGCCCGTTAAGCGGGACCGCTTACAATGAGCAGTTCTTC.

This chain uses TRBV2 with TRBJ2-1; 10 bases align to TRBD2. The J segment lost 7 bases and the V segment lost 1 base, leaving 7 bases of the junction unmatched. The CDR3 length is 16 residues. Germline V gives CDR1 SNHLY, CDR2 FYNNEI. The CDR3: CASSEGVAGGWNEQFF. The CDR3, as DNA: TGTGCCAGCAGTGAAGGAGTAGCGGGAGGTTGGAATGAGCAGTTCTTC.

This clone was recorded a few times. The J gene is TRBJ1-5, the V gene TRBV6-4; TRBD1 is a possible D gene (5 bases). Germline values: CDR1 MRHNA, CDR2 SNTAGT. The ends were cut back, 3 bases at V and 7 bases at J, with 13 bases in the middle. The CDR3 is 14 residues long. The CDR3 region has the DNA TGTGCCAGCAGTGAAGGGGTGGAGGGGCAGCCCCAGCATTTT. Residues: CASSEGVEGQPQHF.

V and J are TRBV15 and TRBJ2-3; D may be TRBD2 (6 bases). This CDR3 contains 15 residues. Germline V lookup: CDR1 LNHNV, CDR2 YYDKDF (reference sequence). Trimming cost V 1 base and J 2 bases, with 10 bases left between them. In DNA, the CDR3 is TGTGCCACCAGCAGAGGGGGGAGGAACACAGATACGCAGTATTTT. Protein sequence: CATSRGGRNTDTQYF.

The J gene is TRBJ1-6, the V gene TRBV6-6; 10 nucleotides line up with TRBD1. The CDR3 is made up of 15 amino acids. Germline assignment: CDR1 MNHNY and CDR2 SVGAGI (reference sequence). V lost 4 bases to trimming and J lost 7 bases; unmatched junction nucleotides: 4. The CDR3 is CASSSWTGGNSPLHF. The CDR3 DNA sequence: TGTGCCAGCAGTTCATGGACAGGGGGAAATTCACCCCTCCACTTT.

Points on this clone: Compared with germline, one end of the junction differs, possibly owing to a read error. The chain is built from TRBV7-9 and TRBJ2-5; 10 bases map to TRBD2. The CDR3 consists of 17 residues. CDR1 and CDR2 from the germline V gene are SEHNR and FQNEAQ (reference sequence). CDR3 in amino acids: CSSSLRASTSGKETQYF. The CDR3, as DNA: TGTTCCAGCAGCTTAAGGGCTTCCACTAGCGGGAAGGAGACCCAGTACTTC.

The chain uses TRBV19 and TRBJ1-5; D gene uncertain. The V gene lost 0 bases and the J gene lost 7 bases, with 16 bases spanning the gap. This CDR3 region has 16 residues. Germline V CDR1 and CDR2: LNHDA, SQIVND (reference sequence). The CDR3 DNA follows: TGTGCCAGTAGTATAGAAAGGGTGGGAGGGCACCAGCCCCAGCATTTT. It specifies CASSIERVGGHQPQHF.

The chain employs TRBV5-1 and TRBJ2-5; the D is unclear. This CDR3 contains 14 residues. V gave up 0 bases and J gave up 6 bases, with 12 bases separating them. The germline V gene encodes CDR1 SGHRS and CDR2 YFSETQ. CDR3 loop: CASSLENSQKTQYF. CDR3 nucleotides: TGCGCCAGCAGCTTGGAGAACAGTCAAAAGACCCAGTACTTC.

The V gene is TRBV29-1, the J gene TRBJ1-3, with D unresolved. CDR1 is SQVTM and CDR2 is ANQGSEA in the germline V gene. The germline V and J ends were trimmed by 5 bases and 4 bases, with 6 bases remaining between them. The CDR3 has 11 residues. DNA of the CDR3: TGCAGCGTTCTAGTCGGAAACACCATATATTTT. Protein: CSVLVGNTIYF. Full variable domain (rest looked up from reference TRBV29-1 and TRBJ1-3): SAVISQKPSRDICQRGTSLTIQCQVDSQVTMMFWYRQQPGQSLTLIATANQGSEATYESGFVIDKFPISRPNLTFSTLTVSNMSPEDSSIYLCSVLVGNTIYFGEGSWLTVV.

The genes are TRBV6-5 and TRBJ2-3; 7 nucleotides align to TRBD1. Germline trimming cut 0 bases from V and 2 bases from J; bases unmatched to any gene: 5. The germline V gene encodes CDR1 MNHEY and CDR2 SVGAGI. The CDR3 runs to 16 residues. The CDR3 coding sequence is TGTGCCAGCAGTTACTCAGGGGGCCATAACACAGATACGCAGTATTTT. This codes for CASSYSGGHNTDTQYF.